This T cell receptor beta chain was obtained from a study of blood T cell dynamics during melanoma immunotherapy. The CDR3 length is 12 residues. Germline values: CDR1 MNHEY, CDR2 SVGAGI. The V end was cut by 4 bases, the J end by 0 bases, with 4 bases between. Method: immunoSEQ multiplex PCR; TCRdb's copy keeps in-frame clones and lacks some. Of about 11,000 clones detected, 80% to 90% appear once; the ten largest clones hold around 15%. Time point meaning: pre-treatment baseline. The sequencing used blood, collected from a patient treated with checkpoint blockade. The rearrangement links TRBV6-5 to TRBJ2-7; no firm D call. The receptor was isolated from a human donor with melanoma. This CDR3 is CASSSVSYEQYF. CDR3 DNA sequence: TGTGCCAGCAGTTCCGTCTCCTACGAGCAGTACTTC.